This T cell receptor (beta chain) was sequenced for a study of response to subunit inactivated influenza vaccine. Remarks on this clonotype: The antigen remains unidentified.

Broader study findings: Each seasonal influenza vaccination, the authors suggested, recruits few new T cells.

One entry per CDR3 protein, called by TCRdb with MiXCR from the RT-PCR reads. Of more than 700,000 distinct CDR3 sequences listed, 20% to 25% were seen once; the top ten hold 9.5% to 13%. Germline assignment: CDR1 MNHNS and CDR2 SASEGT. The CDR3 sequence is 15 residues long. V shed 6 bases, J shed 6 bases, and the junction held 10 bases outside the gene matches. This receptor was obtained from a man in his fifties who received an inactivated influenza vaccine. This sequence joins TRBV6-1 and TRBJ2-7; 11 bases fit TRBD2. This material consisted of PBMCs from blood, taken 5 to 6 days after vaccination. CDR3: CASRIGTSGRVEQYF. CDR3 coding DNA: TGTGCCAGCAGAATAGGGACTAGCGGCCGGGTCGAGCAGTACTTC.